The 32 T cell receptor beta chains below all came from one sample that was sequenced in a study of neurological immune-mediated disorders. TCRdb re-called the 5' RACE reads through MiXCR, storing one row per CDR3 protein. The sample lists around 49,000 distinct CDR3 sequences, 8% to 10% occurring once. The time point denotes: longitudinal time-point 1 (baseline). The sequencing sample was made of PBMCs. The receptors originated from a woman aged 40 to 49 in good health.

This clonotype is categorized as medium-sized (0.01 to 0.1%). The chain joins TRBV24-1 to TRBJ1-1, with 7 positions matching TRBD1. The CDR3 sequence is 16 residues long. The germline V gene encodes CDR1 KGHDR and CDR2 SFDVKD. Germline trimming cut 5 bases from V and 4 bases from J; bases unmatched to any gene: 12. CDR3 loop: CATSGTGAPSATEAFF. The CDR3, as DNA: TGTGCCACCAGTGGAACAGGGGCCCCATCGGCCACTGAAGCTTTCTTT.

The rearrangement links TRBV9 to TRBJ1-1, with D perhaps TRBD1 (5 bases). The length of the CDR3 is 14 residues. Deletions cut 0 bases from V and 4 bases from J, with 10 bases between. Germline CDR1 reads SGDLS; CDR2 reads YYNGEE. In nucleotides, the CDR3 is TGTGCCAGCAGCGTAGGAGTGGGGACCACTGAAGCTTTCTTT. Amino acid sequence: CASSVGVGTTEAFF.

This clonotype occurred many times. CDR3 DNA: TGTGCCATCGGGACTCTGACTGGCTACACCTTC. Translated: CAIGTLTGYTF. The chain uses TRBV10-3 and TRBJ1-2, with a weak D call TRBD1 (5 bases). This CDR3 region has 11 residues. V shed 8 bases and J shed 7 bases, with 11 bases lying between them. CDR1 is ENHRY and CDR2 is SYGVKD in the germline V gene.

About this clonotype: A much bigger clone sits one base away, suggesting this may be a read error. V and J are TRBV10-1 and TRBJ1-1; 12 bases agree with TRBD1. The germline gives CDR1 WNHNN, CDR2 SYGVQD (reference sequence). The CDR3 covers 14 residues. The CDR3 protein is CASRRDRGLTDAFF. The CDR3, as DNA: TGCGCCAGCAGACGGGACAGGGGGCTCACTGACGCTTTCTTT.

This clonotype was picked up many times. In nucleotides, the CDR3 is TGTGCCAGCAGCTTACAAGGGGGCGAGGGCCAGCCCCAGCATTTT. This sequence encodes CASSLQGGEGQPQHF. The J gene is TRBJ1-5, the V gene TRBV7-2; the match to TRBD1 covers 7 bases. After removal of 2 bases from V and 7 bases from J, the junction contained 8 bases not matched to a gene. CDR1 is SGHTA, CDR2 FQGNSA, per germline. The CDR3 covers 15 residues.

This clonotype was seen at least ten times. The chain is built from TRBV6-6 and TRBJ2-5; D tentatively fits TRBD1 or TRBD2 (6 bases each). The CDR3 sequence is 15 residues long. Germline CDR1 reads MNHNY; CDR2 reads SVGAGI (reference sequence). The V and J ends lost 2 bases and 3 bases respectively, with 13 bases between them. The CDR3: CASSYPERGEETQYF. CDR3 bases: TGTGCCAGCAGTTACCCCGAGAGGGGGGAAGAGACCCAGTACTTC.

The table lists this clonotype with many counts. The CDR3 reads CASSPSQLNTEAFF. CDR3 DNA: TGTGCCAGCAGCCCCTCGCAGTTGAACACTGAAGCTTTCTTT. This chain uses TRBV12-3 or TRBV12-4 with TRBJ1-1; D is unclear. Between the trimmed V and J ends, which lost 6 bases and 0 bases, there was a span of 11 bases. The CDR3 has 14 residues.

Many counts were recorded for this clonotype. V gene TRBV3-1 combines with J gene TRBJ1-2, with 9 bases matching TRBD1. The CDR3 covers 15 residues. Germline-derived CDR1 and CDR2 are LGHDT and YNNKEL (reference sequence). The V segment lost 2 bases and the J segment 8 bases; nucleotides outside the gene matches: 9. CDR3 residues: CASSQPIQGAGGYTF. The CDR3 nucleotides are TGTGCCAGCAGCCAACCTATACAGGGGGCTGGAGGCTACACCTTC.

This clonotype was counted at least ten times. The chain is built from TRBV12-3 or TRBV12-4 and TRBJ2-1; no clear D gene. This CDR3 comprises 13 residues. V dropped 3 bases and J dropped 7 bases, with 10 bases sitting between them. CDR3 nucleotides: TGTGCCAGCAGTTTCAGCGATTTGAATGAGCAGTTCTTC. It is translated as CASSFSDLNEQFF.

The chain couples TRBV19 to TRBJ2-7; no clear D gene. V was trimmed by 3 bases and J by 0 bases, leaving 6 bases between them. Germline V gives CDR1 LNHDA, CDR2 SQIVND (reference sequence). The CDR3 covers 13 residues. CDR3 sequence (DNA): TGTGCCAGTAGTATGGCAGCCTCCTACGAGCAGTACTTC. Its protein product is CASSMAASYEQYF.

This clonotype was counted at least ten times. The rearrangement uses TRBV24-1 and TRBJ2-7, with D perhaps given as TRBD1 or TRBD2 (5 bases each). This CDR3 has 13 residues. Trimming cost V 4 bases and J 3 bases, with 9 bases left between them. Germline assignment: CDR1 KGHDR and CDR2 SFDVKD. The CDR3 region has the DNA TGTGCCACCAGTGAGGGACCGGGCTACGAGCAGTACTTC. It codes for CATSEGPGYEQYF.

This clonotype has ten or more counts. V gene TRBV12-3 or TRBV12-4 combines with J gene TRBJ2-2, with a tentative D call TRBD2 (7 bases). This CDR3 is built from 15 residues. The V end was cut by 7 bases, the J end by 0 bases, with 12 bases between. CDR3 sequence reads: CASKGGRSNTGELFF. CDR3 nucleotides: TGTGCCAGCAAGGGGGGGAGGTCGAACACCGGGGAGCTGTTTTTT.

This clonotype was seen at least ten times. CDR3 sequence: CSVEDQGRAWYGYTF. CDR3 DNA: TGCAGCGTTGAAGATCAGGGCAGGGCATGGTATGGCTACACCTTC. This chain links TRBV29-1 with TRBJ1-2; D might be TRBD1 (5 bases). The V end lost 0 bases, the J end lost 5 bases, and 16 bases lay between the germline ends. Germline V gives CDR1 SQVTM, CDR2 ANQGSEA. The length of the CDR3 is 15 residues.

In this sample, this clonotype turned up many times. The gene calls are TRBV7-2 and TRBJ2-3; maybe TRBD1 (6 bases). V was pared by 5 bases and J by 0 bases, with 9 bases between. The germline gives CDR1 SGHTA, CDR2 FQGNSA. This CDR3 spans 14 amino acids. The CDR3 region is CASSPDRSTDTQYF. The CDR3 DNA reads as TGTGCCAGCAGCCCCGACAGGAGCACAGATACGCAGTATTTT.

The chain is built from TRBV2 and TRBJ1-3; no clear D. CDR3 length: 13 residues. Per the germline V gene, CDR1 is SNHLY and CDR2 is FYNNEI. Trimming stripped 2 bases from V and 0 bases from J, with 2 bases between. For the CDR3, the DNA is TGTGCCAGCAGTGAACTCTCTGGAAACACCATATATTTT. Amino acids: CASSELSGNTIYF.

The table lists this clonotype with many counts. This chain uses TRBV7-2 with TRBJ1-5, with D possibly TRBD1 on 6 matching bases. Trimming removed 1 base from V and 5 bases from J, with 15 bases in between. Per the germline V gene, CDR1 is SGHTA and CDR2 is FQGNSA. The CDR3 loop spans 16 amino acids. The DNA for the CDR3 is TGTGCCAGCAGCTTAGAGGGACAAGCGGGCTATCAGCCCCAGCATTTT. This sequence encodes CASSLEGQAGYQPQHF.

Comment on this clonotype: A much larger clone is a single base away; this may be a read error. The chain is built from TRBV5-1 and TRBJ1-4; 11 bases line up with TRBD1. The CDR3 runs to 13 residues. Germline V lookup: CDR1 SGHRS, CDR2 YFSETQ. CDR3 sequence (DNA): TGCGCCAGCAGCCGGACAGGGGGCGAAAACCTGTTTTTT. Translated, it gives CASSRTGGENLFF.

This clonotype was seen ten or more times. The chain links TRBV6-2 or TRBV6-3 to TRBJ1-1; 7 positions agree with TRBD1. Germline trimming cut 7 bases from V and 3 bases from J; bases unmatched to any gene: 14. The CDR3 has 16 amino acids. The germline V gene has CDR1 MNHEY and CDR2 SVGEGT. The CDR3 loop is CASIGTGEGAHTEAFF. For the CDR3, the DNA is TGTGCCAGCATCGGAACAGGGGAGGGGGCCCACACTGAAGCTTTCTTT.

This clonotype showed up many times. In DNA, the CDR3 is TGTGCCAGCAGCCCCTACCGTACCGGGGAGCTGTTTTTT. Protein sequence: CASSPYRTGELFF. The chain links TRBV12-3 or TRBV12-4 to TRBJ2-2, with D uncertain. Trimming removed 6 bases at V and 5 bases at J, with 10 bases between. The CDR3 length is 13 residues.

This clonotype was counted a few times. The chain links TRBV6-2 or TRBV6-3 to TRBJ2-7; D is unclear. Trimming took off 5 bases at V and 4 bases at J, with 9 bases between the two ends. Germline V gene lookup returns CDR1 MNHEY and CDR2 SVGEGT. This CDR3 comprises 12 residues. The CDR3 DNA sequence: TGTGCCAGCAGTACCGTGGATTACGAGCAGTACTTC. Its translation: CASSTVDYEQYF.

V usage is TRBV4-3 and J usage is TRBJ2-7; 10 bases are shared with TRBD2. Germline CDR1 LGHNA, CDR2 YSLEER. This CDR3 spans 15 amino acids. V shed 2 bases, J shed 3 bases, and the junction held 4 bases outside the gene matches. In DNA form, the CDR3 reads TGCGCCAGCAGCCAATTATGGACTAGCGGCTACGAGCAGTACTTC. It encodes CASSQLWTSGYEQYF.

This clonotype has ten or more counts. The chain combines TRBV20-1 with TRBJ2-7; TRBD2 matches 8 bases. J was trimmed by 4 bases and V by 0 bases; bases with no gene match: 8. Germline assignment: CDR1 DFQATT and CDR2 SNEGSKA (reference sequence). The length of the CDR3 is 15 residues. CDR3 in amino acids: CSARDEASGWYEQYF. The CDR3 DNA is TGCAGTGCTAGAGATGAGGCTAGCGGGTGGTACGAGCAGTACTTC.

This clonotype has at least ten counts. The chain carries TRBV12-3 or TRBV12-4 and TRBJ1-4, with D perhaps matching TRBD1 (5 bases). The V end lost 3 bases, the J end lost 6 bases, and 11 bases lay between the germline ends. CDR3 length equals 14 residues. CDR3 in DNA: TGTGCCAGCAGTTTTGGGGGAATGGATGAAAAACTGTTTTTT. Translated, it gives CASSFGGMDEKLFF.

This clonotype was recorded many times. The V call is TRBV6-5, the J call TRBJ1-6; D gene ambiguous. CDR1 MNHEY and CDR2 SVGAGI come from the germline V gene. V was cut by 2 bases and J by 10 bases, with 15 bases left in between. The CDR3 consists of 15 residues. In nucleotides, the CDR3 is TGTGCCAGCAGTTACGAGGACGGTCCCAGGTCACCCCTCCACTTT. Its translation: CASSYEDGPRSPLHF.

This clonotype was found many times. The chain couples TRBV4-1 to TRBJ1-2, with a tentative D call TRBD1 (5 bases). Germline V gives CDR1 MGHRA, CDR2 YSYEKL. The CDR3 is made up of 14 amino acids. The germline V and J ends were trimmed by 6 bases and 4 bases, with 15 bases remaining between them. CDR3 amino acids: CASSPEGLGYGYTF. In DNA form, the CDR3 reads TGCGCCAGCAGTCCAGAGGGACTCGGCTATGGCTACACCTTC.

This clonotype has at least ten counts. J is TRBJ1-1 and V is TRBV9; TRBD1 matches 8 bases. The CDR3 is 15 amino acids. V lost 0 bases to trimming and J lost 2 bases; unmatched junction nucleotides: 3. Germline V gene sequence: CDR1 SGDLS, CDR2 YYNGEE. CDR3: CASSVAGQGNTEAFF. Written as DNA, the CDR3 is TGTGCCAGCAGCGTAGCCGGACAGGGTAACACTGAAGCTTTCTTT.

This clonotype was counted ten times or more. This CDR3 is CASSYVPGGGSDTQYF. The CDR3 nucleotides read TGTGCCAGCAGTTACGTGCCCGGCGGGGGATCAGATACGCAGTATTTT. This sequence joins TRBV6-5 and TRBJ2-3; TRBD2 matches 7 bases. Per the germline V gene, CDR1 is MNHEY and CDR2 is SVGAGI. The CDR3 contains 16 residues. Trimming at V came to 2 bases and at J to 4 bases, leaving 9 bases not matched to a gene.

The sample holds many counts of this clonotype. The chain employs TRBV7-9 and TRBJ2-7; D is undetermined. The ends were cut back, 4 bases at V and 5 bases at J, with 18 bases in the middle. This CDR3 has 15 residues. CDR1 SEHNR and CDR2 FQNEAQ come from the germline V gene (reference sequence). The CDR3: CASSWSEMPIDEQYF. As DNA, the CDR3 is TGTGCCAGCAGCTGGTCGGAGATGCCTATCGACGAGCAGTACTTC.

This clonotype was counted at least ten times. The junction differs from germline at one of its ends, possibly a read error. The gene calls are TRBV11-2 and TRBJ2-2, with TRBD2 as a possible D gene (5 bases). From germline, CDR1 is SGHAT and CDR2 FQNNGV. The CDR3 sequence is 12 residues long. Written as DNA, the CDR3 is TGCTCCTCCTCGGGATACACCGGGGAGCTGTTTTTT. It is translated as CSSSGYTGELFF.

This clonotype was observed many times. The chain couples TRBV20-1 to TRBJ1-5; D uncertain. CDR1 is DFQATT, CDR2 SNEGSKA, per germline (reference sequence). This CDR3 is 17 amino acids long. V was clipped by 0 bases and J by 4 bases, with 19 bases between them. Here the CDR3 DNA reads TGCAGTGCTAGAGAATCTAAAGGAATAGGACTTAATCAGCCCCAGCATTTT. Amino acid sequence: CSARESKGIGLNQPQHF.

This clonotype was detected many times. This sequence joins TRBV7-3 and TRBJ2-1, with 14 bases aligning to TRBD2. Looked up from germline, CDR1 is SGHTA and CDR2 is FQGTGA. The trim removed 3 bases at V and 8 bases at J, leaving 12 bases unmatched. This CDR3 has 18 amino acids. The CDR3, as DNA: TGTGCCAGCAGCTTGGGACTAGCGGGAGAGGGTATTATGTATGAGCAGTTCTTC. It encodes CASSLGLAGEGIMYEQFF. Together with reference TRBV7-3 and TRBJ2-1, the CDR3 gives the full variable domain: GAGVSQTPSNKVTEKGKYVELRCDPISGHTALYWYRQSLGQGPEFLIYFQGTGAADDSGLPNDRFFAVRPEGSVSTLKIQRTERGDSAVYLCASSLGLAGEGIMYEQFFGPGTRLTVL.

On this clonotype itself: At one end the junction does not follow the germline gene, possibly because of a read error. This chain uses TRBV10-3 with TRBJ2-5, with TRBD2 identical over 12 bases. The CDR3 spans 14 residues. Germline V gene data show CDR1 as ENHRY and CDR2 as SYGVKD. The DNA of the CDR3 is TGTGCCATTGCTAGCGGGGGGGGCCAAAAGACCCAGTACTTC. Translation: CAIASGGGQKTQYF.